This T cell receptor (beta chain) originates from a study of cytomegalovirus exposure and HLA in healthy donors. Germline V gene data show CDR1 as SGHDT and CDR2 as YYEEEE. Trimming removed 1 base from V and 4 bases from J, with 14 bases in between. CDR3 length: 15 amino acids. The primer mix had 60 Vbeta and 13 Jbeta primers. Data came from immunoSEQ multiplex PCR; TCRdb stores just in-frame clones and leaves some out. The data hold around 200,000 clones, with under 85% observed a single time. J is TRBJ1-2 and V is TRBV5-6; no clear D gene. Specimen: PBMCs. This clonotype was obtained from a woman between 50 and 59 years old in good health and CMV-seropositive. CDR3 amino acids: CASSLTRVGAYGYTF. For the CDR3, the DNA is TGTGCCAGCAGCTTGACTCGCGTCGGAGCCTATGGCTACACCTTC.